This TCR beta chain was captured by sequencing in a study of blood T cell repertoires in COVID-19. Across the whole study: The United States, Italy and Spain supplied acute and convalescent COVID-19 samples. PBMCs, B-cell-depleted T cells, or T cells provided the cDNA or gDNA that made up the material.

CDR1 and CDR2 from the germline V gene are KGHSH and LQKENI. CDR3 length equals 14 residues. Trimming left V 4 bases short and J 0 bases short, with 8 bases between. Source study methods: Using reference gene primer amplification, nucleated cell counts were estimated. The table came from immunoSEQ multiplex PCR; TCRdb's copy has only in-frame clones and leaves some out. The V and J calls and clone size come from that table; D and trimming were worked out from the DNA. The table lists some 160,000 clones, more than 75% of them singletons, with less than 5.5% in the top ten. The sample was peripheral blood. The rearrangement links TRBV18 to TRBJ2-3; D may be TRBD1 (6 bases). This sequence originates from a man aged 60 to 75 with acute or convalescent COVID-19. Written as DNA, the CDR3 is TGTGCCAGCTCACAGGACAGTAGCACAGATACGCAGTATTTT. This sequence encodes CASSQDSSTDTQYF.